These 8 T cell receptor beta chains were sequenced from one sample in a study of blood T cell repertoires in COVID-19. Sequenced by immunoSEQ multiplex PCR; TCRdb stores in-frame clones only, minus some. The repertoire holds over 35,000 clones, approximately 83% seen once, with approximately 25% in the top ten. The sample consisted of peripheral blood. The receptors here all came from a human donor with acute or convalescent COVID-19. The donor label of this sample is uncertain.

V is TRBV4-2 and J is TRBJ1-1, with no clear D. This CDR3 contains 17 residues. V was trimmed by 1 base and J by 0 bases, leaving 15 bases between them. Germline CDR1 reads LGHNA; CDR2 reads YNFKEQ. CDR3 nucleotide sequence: TGTGCCAGCAGCCAAGGGAGAGAAATTTCAATGAACACTGAAGCTTTCTTT. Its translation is CASSQGREISMNTEAFF.

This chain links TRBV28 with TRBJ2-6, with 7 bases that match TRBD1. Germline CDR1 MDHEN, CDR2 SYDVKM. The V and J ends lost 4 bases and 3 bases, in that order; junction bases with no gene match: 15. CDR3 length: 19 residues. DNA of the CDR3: TGTGCCAGCAGTTCCCCAACAGGGGCCGGTTCTAGTGGGGCCAACGTCCTGACTTTC. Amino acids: CASSSPTGAGSSGANVLTF.

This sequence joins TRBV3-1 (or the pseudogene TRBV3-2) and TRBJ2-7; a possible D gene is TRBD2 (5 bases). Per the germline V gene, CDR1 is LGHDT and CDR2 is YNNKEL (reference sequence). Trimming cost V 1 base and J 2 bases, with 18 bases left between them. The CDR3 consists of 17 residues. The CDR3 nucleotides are TGTGCCAGCAGCCAAGCGGGATGGCAGCTGAAACCCTACGAGCAGTACTTC. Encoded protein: CASSQAGWQLKPYEQYF.

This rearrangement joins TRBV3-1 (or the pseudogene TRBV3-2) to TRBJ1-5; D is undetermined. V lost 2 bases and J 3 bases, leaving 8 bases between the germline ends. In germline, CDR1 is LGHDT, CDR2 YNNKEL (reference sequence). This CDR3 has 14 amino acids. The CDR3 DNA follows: TGTGCCAGCAGCCAAAGCGGGAACAATCAGCCCCAGCATTTT. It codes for CASSQSGNNQPQHF.

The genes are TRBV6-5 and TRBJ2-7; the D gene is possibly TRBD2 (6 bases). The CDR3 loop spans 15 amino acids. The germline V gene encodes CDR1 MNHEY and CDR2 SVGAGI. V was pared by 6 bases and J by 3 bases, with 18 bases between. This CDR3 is CASRDLGGPIYEQYF. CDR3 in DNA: TGTGCCAGCAGGGACCTCGGGGGACCGATCTACGAGCAGTACTTC.

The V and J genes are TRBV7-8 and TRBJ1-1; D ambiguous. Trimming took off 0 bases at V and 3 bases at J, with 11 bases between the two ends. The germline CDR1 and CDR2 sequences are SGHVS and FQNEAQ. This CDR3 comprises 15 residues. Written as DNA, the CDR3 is TGTGCCAGCAGCTTAGCGTCTTTTCTGTACACTGAAGCTTTCTTT. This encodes CASSLASFLYTEAFF.

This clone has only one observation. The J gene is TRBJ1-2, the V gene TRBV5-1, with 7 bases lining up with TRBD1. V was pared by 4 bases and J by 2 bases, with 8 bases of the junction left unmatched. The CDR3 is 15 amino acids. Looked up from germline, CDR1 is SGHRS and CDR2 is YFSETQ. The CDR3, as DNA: TGCGCCAGCAGCCCCACGGGACAGCGGAACTATGGCTACACCTTC. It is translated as CASSPTGQRNYGYTF. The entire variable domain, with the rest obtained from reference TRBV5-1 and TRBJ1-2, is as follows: KAGVTQTPRYLIKTRGQQVTLSCSPISGHRSVSWYQQTPGQGLQFLFEYFSETQRNKGNFPGRFSGRQFSNSRSEMNVSTLELGDSALYLCASSPTGQRNYGYTFGSGTRLTVV.

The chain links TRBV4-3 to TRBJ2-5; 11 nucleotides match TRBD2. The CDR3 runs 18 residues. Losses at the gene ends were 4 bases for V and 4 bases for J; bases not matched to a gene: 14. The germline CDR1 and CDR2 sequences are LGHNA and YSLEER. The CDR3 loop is CASSPRGIAGGRVETQYF. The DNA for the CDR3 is TGCGCCAGCAGCCCAAGGGGAATAGCGGGGGGGCGAGTAGAGACCCAGTACTTC.